The 20 T cell receptor beta chains in this list originate from one sample, sequenced in a study of post-analysis software for immune sequencing data. For these TCRs, the target antigens are not known. Incorporated into the TCR beta cDNA libraries were unique molecular identifiers, which served to reduce PCR and sequencing biases. MiXCR was run by TCRdb on the PCR reads, yielding one entry per CDR3 protein. The sample lists 700,000 to 800,000 distinct CDR3 sequences; 30% were seen once. General study findings and limits: Five TRBV segments, TRBV5-6, TRBV5-1 and TRBV20-1 among them, were found more frequent in patients than controls.

Input material: blood. These receptors all stem from a girl under 18 with multiple sclerosis.

V gene TRBV28 combines with J gene TRBJ2-7; D is possibly TRBD1 (6 bases). Looked up from germline, CDR1 is MDHEN and CDR2 is SYDVKM. The V gene lost 5 bases and the J gene lost 2 bases, with 13 bases spanning the gap. This CDR3 region has 14 residues. The DNA for the CDR3 is TGTGCCAGCAGTACCGCCGGGACACCCTACGAGCAGTACTTC. Translated: CASSTAGTPYEQYF.

The chain combines TRBV7-9 with TRBJ2-5, with a possible D match to TRBD1 (5 bases). The assigned J gene may be wrong: the sequence end matches TRBJ2-7 better. Germline lookup yields CDR1 SEHNR and CDR2 FQNEAQ (reference sequence). CDR3 length: 13 residues. The CDR3 loop is CASNRGQSDEQYF. For the CDR3, the DNA is TGTGCCAGCAACCGAGGACAAAGTGACGAGCAGTACTTC.

J is TRBJ2-5 and V is TRBV11-2; the D gene is possibly TRBD1 (6 bases). Trimming stripped 4 bases from V and 1 base from J, with 19 bases between. Germline V lookup: CDR1 SGHAT, CDR2 FQNNGV. The CDR3 has 17 amino acids. CDR3 sequence (DNA): TGTGCCAGCAGCTCCCGGCTCGGGACACTTACCCAAGAGACCCAGTACTTC. Its translation: CASSSRLGTLTQETQYF. The whole variable domain, remainder taken from reference TRBV11-2 and TRBJ2-5, is EAGVAQSPRYKIIEKRQSVAFWCNPISGHATLYWYQQILGQGPKLLIQFQNNGVVDDSQLPKDRFSAERLKGVDSTLKIQPAKLEDSAVYLCASSSRLGTLTQETQYFGPGTRLLVL.

The gene calls are TRBV18 and TRBJ2-2; D gene ambiguous. There are 13 residues in the CDR3. Germline CDR1 and CDR2: KGHSH and LQKENI. The V end lost 2 bases, the J end lost 6 bases, and 7 bases lay between the germline ends. This CDR3 reads CASSPSTAGELFF. In DNA form, the CDR3 reads TGTGCCAGCTCACCATCAACGGCCGGGGAGCTGTTTTTT.

This chain's CDR3 is CASCRGHTTKNIQYF. In nucleotides, the CDR3 is TGCGCCAGCTGCCGGGGACATACCACCAAAAACATTCAGTACTTC. V is TRBV5-1 and J is TRBJ2-4, with a tentative D call TRBD1 (6 bases). In germline, CDR1 is SGHRS, CDR2 YFSETQ. Trimming pared 7 bases from V and 2 bases from J, leaving 16 bases between. The CDR3 sequence is 15 residues long. Variable domain in full (rest from reference TRBV5-1 and TRBJ2-4): KAGVTQTPRYLIKTRGQQVTLSCSPISGHRSVSWYQQTPGQGLQFLFEYFSETQRNKGNFPGRFSGRQFSNSRSEMNVSTLELGDSALYLCASCRGHTTKNIQYFGAGTRLSVL.

The chain has TRBV6-6 and TRBJ2-5; TRBD2 matches at 9 bases. The closer fit of TRBJ2-7 to the DNA end suggests the J call may be wrong. Germline V gene sequence: CDR1 MNHNY, CDR2 SVGAGI (reference sequence). The CDR3 runs to 15 residues. The CDR3 protein is CASSHRVAGEYEQYF. CDR3 in DNA: TGTGCCAGCAGCCACCGAGTAGCGGGAGAGTACGAGCAGTACTTC.

V usage is TRBV6-2 or TRBV6-3 and J usage is TRBJ2-7; D remains unclear. The germline V and J ends were trimmed by 2 bases and 1 base, with 9 bases remaining between them. This CDR3 is built from 14 residues. Germline loops: CDR1 MNHEY, CDR2 SVGEGT. The CDR3 is CASSYLLQSYEQYF. The CDR3 coding sequence is TGTGCCAGCAGTTACCTCCTCCAGTCCTACGAGCAGTACTTC.

The V gene is TRBV7-2, the J gene TRBJ2-1; maybe TRBD1 (6 bases). The CDR3 has 16 residues. Trimming took off 5 bases at V and 10 bases at J, with 24 bases between the two ends. Germline-derived CDR1 and CDR2 are SGHTA and FQGNSA. DNA for the CDR3: TGTGCCAGCAGCCGAAGGGGGTATTCTTCGTCCTACGAGCAGTTCTTC. Encoded protein: CASSRRGYSSSYEQFF.

This clonotype was observed a handful of times. In nucleotides, the CDR3 is TGTGCCAGCAGCTTAAGTGGGACTAGCGGGTCTAATGAGCAGTTCTTC. The encoded protein is CASSLSGTSGSNEQFF. The chain links TRBV7-2 to TRBJ2-1; 12 bases are a match to TRBD2. The ends lost 2 bases at V and 7 bases at J; junction bases unmatched: 6. Per germline, CDR1 SGHTA and CDR2 FQGNSA. This CDR3 spans 16 amino acids.

This sequence joins TRBV4-1 and TRBJ1-5; possible D gene TRBD1, 6 bases. This CDR3 spans 15 amino acids. The germline CDR1 and CDR2 sequences are MGHRA and YSYEKL. Trimming removed 3 bases from V and 0 bases from J, with 9 bases in between. The CDR3 reads CASSQEQGSNQPQHF. The CDR3, as DNA: TGCGCCAGCAGCCAGGAACAGGGTAGCAATCAGCCCCAGCATTTT.

The rearrangement joins TRBV5-1 to TRBJ2-5, with D perhaps matching TRBD2 (5 bases). The CDR3 runs 13 residues. CDR1 and CDR2 from the germline V gene are SGHRS and YFSETQ. The V end lost 0 bases, the J end lost 11 bases, and 14 bases lay between the germline ends. The CDR3 DNA reads as TGCGCCAGCAGCTTGGAGGCACGGGATGAGCAGTACTTC. Encoded protein: CASSLEARDEQYF.

This clonotype was seen once. A much more abundant neighbour one base away suggests this may be a read error. The rearrangement uses TRBV29-1 and TRBJ2-1; tentative D call: TRBD2 (5 bases). CDR1 SQVTM and CDR2 ANQGSEA come from the germline V gene. V gave up 7 bases and J gave up 0 bases, with 7 bases separating them. This CDR3 spans 12 amino acids. CDR3 residues: CSGGYSYNEQFF. The CDR3 coding sequence is TGCAGCGGCGGGTACTCCTACAATGAGCAGTTCTTC.

Note on this clonotype: The junction and the germline gene differ at one end; a read error may be behind it. This chain connects TRBV12-5 to TRBJ2-1; 9 nucleotides line up with TRBD2. This CDR3 region has 13 residues. Germline CDR1 reads LGHNT; CDR2 reads FRNRAP. In DNA, the CDR3 is TGTGCTAGCGGGGCTAGCGGGATCAATGAGCAGTGCTTC. Amino acids: CASGASGINEQCF.

This chain uses TRBV7-9 with TRBJ1-1, with D hard to call. The germline V gene encodes CDR1 SEHNR and CDR2 FQNEAQ (reference sequence). The CDR3 is made up of 11 amino acids. V lost 1 base and J 8 bases, leaving 5 bases between the germline ends. DNA for the CDR3: TGTGCCAGCAGCTTAGATAGGGAAGCTTTCTTT. Translated, it gives CASSLDREAFF. Full variable domain (remainder filled in from reference TRBV7-9 and TRBJ1-1): DTGVSQNPRHKITKRGQNVTFRCDPISEHNRLYWYRQTLGQGPEFLTYFQNEAQLEKSRLLSDRFSAERPKGSFSTLEIQRTEQGDSAMYLCASSLDREAFFGQGTRLTVV.

The chain uses TRBV28 and TRBJ2-7; D is ambiguous. TRBJ2-4 matches the DNA end more closely, so the J call is doubtful. CDR1 is MDHEN, CDR2 SYDVKM, per germline. The CDR3 loop spans 15 amino acids. The CDR3 DNA reads as TGTGCCAGCAGTGGGCTGGGGTTCGGCAAAAACATTCAGTACTTC. Encoded protein: CASSGLGFGKNIQYF.

Worth noting for this clonotype: One junction end disagrees with the germline gene, perhaps due to a read error. The chain carries TRBV6-5 and TRBJ1-4, with D possibly being TRBD1 (5 bases). Germline V lookup: CDR1 MNHEY, CDR2 SVGAGI. The CDR3 runs 13 residues. CDR3 coding DNA: TGTGCCAGCAGCCCGGGACGTCGGGAAAAACGGTTTTTT. This translates into CASSPGRREKRFF.

The chain has TRBV20-1 and TRBJ1-2; D remains unclear. V lost 3 bases to trimming and J lost 2 bases, with 7 bases between them. Looked up from germline, CDR1 is DFQATT and CDR2 is SNEGSKA (reference sequence). The CDR3 consists of 12 residues. DNA for the CDR3: TGCAGTGCTAGTGTCCTAAACTATGGCTACACCTTC. It codes for CSASVLNYGYTF.

This clonotype was detected only a few times. The CDR3: CASSLVGRGRSSYEQYF. For the CDR3, the DNA is TGTGCCAGCAGCTTAGTAGGCCGGGGCAGGAGCTCCTACGAGCAGTACTTC. J is TRBJ2-7 and V is TRBV7-2, with D perhaps given as TRBD1 or TRBD2 (5 bases each). Germline V gene lookup returns CDR1 SGHTA and CDR2 FQGNSA. V was cut by 1 base and J by 0 bases, with 16 bases left in between. CDR3 length: 17 amino acids.

This clonotype was observed once. V usage is TRBV28 and J usage is TRBJ1-1; D possibly corresponds to TRBD1 (6 bases). The germline V and J ends were trimmed by 7 bases and 3 bases, with 12 bases remaining between them. The CDR3 runs 13 residues. Germline CDR1 reads MDHEN; CDR2 reads SYDVKM. The CDR3 sequence: CASTGEMHTEAFF. CDR3 nucleotide sequence: TGTGCCAGCACAGGGGAGATGCACACTGAAGCTTTCTTT.

This clonotype occurred a few times. The V gene is TRBV4-3, the J gene TRBJ1-6; no definite D call. The V and J ends lost 3 bases and 5 bases respectively, with 8 bases between them. The CDR3 is 14 amino acids. CDR1 and CDR2 from the germline V gene are LGHNA and YSLEER. The CDR3 is CASSQDGDNSPLHF. The CDR3 DNA reads TGCGCCAGCAGCCAGGACGGAGATAATTCACCCCTCCACTTT.